This T cell receptor beta chain was identified during a study of cytomegalovirus exposure and HLA in healthy donors listed by TCRdb under 2017. About the full investigation: An earlier analysis of some 550 of the donors reported more than 250 Gb of sequence data and about 100 million unique TCR beta sequences from 150 million to 200 million T cells. Approximately 310 gigabases of sequencing data and 80 million or so unique TCR sequences were included in an early release covering roughly 600 HLA-typed donors. Among the roughly 430 genotyped donors, around 81% belonged to the genetic ancestry cluster associated with self-reported Caucasian donors. The study aimed to test whether cataloging public T cell receptors could reveal signatures of past pathogen exposure. The T cell repertoires of around 670 subjects were profiled by immunosequencing and related to cytomegalovirus serostatus. A separate validation cohort of approximately 130 different subjects was used in addition to the approximately 700-subject first cohort. To predict cytomegalovirus infection status, the study combined high-throughput TCR immunosequencing, statistical association of individual TCRs with disease status, and machine learning. A later analysis re-examined previously published TCR beta repertoires from around 670 donors and added high-resolution HLA genotyping to investigate patterns of TCR occurrence. Rather than drawing on any new phenotypic data, the later analysis identified candidate immune exposures from TCR beta sequences and the way those sequences occurred across donors. An earlier analysis of 587 of the donors used high-throughput TCR beta sequencing to judge whether each TCR beta V gene segment behaved as functional or pseudogenic. Donor age, sex, ethnicity and CMV serostatus were collected together with the repertoire data. In a later genetic analysis, genome-wide SNP genotypes for about three fifths of the roughly 670 donors were used, and that subset was treated as a discovery cohort. All discovery cohort repertoires had been generated using a single sequencing platform. HLA typing covered class I and class II loci at four-digit resolution. The number of typed donors differed by locus: about 620-640 for A, B, C, DRB1 and DQB1; some 500 for DQA1; some 590 for DPA1; and some 450 for DPB1. About five DR-DQ haplotypes were treated as single units for association and clustering because of strong linkage in the cohort. Among about 370 genotyped donors of the cohort, an average of roughly 230,000 unique TCR beta nucleotide sequences was sequenced per donor, of which roughly 18% were non-productive.

In total, roughly 670 healthy bone marrow donors made up the cohort. Cohort members were all nominally healthy when sampled, although unrecorded immune exposures were likely present. The donor tested CMV seronegative and was one of the 352 seronegative cohort members. A peripheral blood sample was collected from each donor, and TCR beta sequencing was performed on peripheral blood mononuclear cells. Genomic DNA extraction from the blood cell samples was performed with the Qiagen DNeasy Blood Extraction Kit. Library construction relied on the immunoSEQ multiplex PCR assay. For the multiplex PCR, a mixture combining 60 forward primers for TCR Vbeta segments and 13 reverse primers for TCR Jbeta segments was used. The CDR3 region of rearranged TCR beta genes was amplified from genomic DNA with a multiplex PCR assay. The Illumina HiSeq System was used to sequence the amplified TCR beta libraries as 87-base-pair reads. Under the source paper's analysis protocol: In a later analysis, 80 million or so unique TCR beta chains were counted across the roughly 610 repertoires, and roughly 9.9 million of these chains were shared by at least two donors. To remove PCR and sequencing errors, raw reads were error-corrected and collapsed into unique sequences using a nearest-neighbor algorithm that merged closely related sequences. Alignment of CDR3 sequences to IMGT reference sequences was used to assign V, D and J gene segments. For a sequence to be retained, a match of at least six nucleotides was required to both a V gene segment and a J gene segment. Rearrangements were called productive when the CDR3 lacked stop codons and stayed in frame with V and J; all others were non-productive. CDR3 was defined by IMGT convention, running from the second conserved V-encoded cysteine to the conserved J-encoded phenylalanine. Sequences without an unambiguous match to a single V gene segment were excluded from the earlier analysis of about 630 of the donors. In an earlier analysis of 587 of the donors, a V segment was called functional when productive rearrangements were above 56.7%, and segregating when the standard deviation between donors exceeded 5%. To diagnose cytomegalovirus status from the catalog of TCR beta chain sequences, a statistical classification framework was built. In a later analysis, V and J genes were assigned by comparing TCR nucleotide sequences against IMGT/GENE-DB human TR gene sequences. The TCRdist pipeline was used in a later analysis to assign CDR3 sequences and most-parsimonious VDJ recombination scenarios. In a later analysis, every TCR beta chain was defined by the combination of its CDR3 amino acid sequence and its V-gene family, and reads without a unique V-gene family were dropped. As a way to deal with suspected cross-contamination and a sequencing artifact, a later analysis dropped 450 to 600 nucleotide sequences that were highly shared and had low generation probability. For each public chain, a later analysis derived a clonal expansion index from normalized ranks of inferred template counts within each repertoire. A later analysis computed generation probabilities with a VDJ recombination model fitted to out-of-frame rearrangements, and checked the results against IGoR. In a later analysis, hypergeometric tests were used to score TCR-TCR, TCR-HLA and TCR-CMV co-occurrence, with a repertoire-size bias correction applied to TCR pairs. To estimate false discovery rates, a later analysis permuted the HLA or CMV assignments 20 times. In a later analysis, co-occurring TCRs were grouped using DBSCAN, and TCRdist sequence similarity was added for clustering within HLA-allele-positive subsets. Repertoires with fewer than 30,000 or more than 120,000 public chains were left out of co-occurrence clustering, as were about 5 repertoires with anomalous nucleotide sharing. The immuneACCESS repertoire file appears here via TCRdb, limited to in-frame rearrangements. These files lack a portion of the clones; in checked studies, under half of the deficit traces to unresolved V genes, and the cause of the others is not known. The V and J calls and the clone size are those of that table, but D and trimming were determined from the DNA. The sample table contains around 200,000 clones; only one count was recorded for around 83% of them. About 1.4% of the sample is in the top ten clones.

V and J are trimmed by 3 bases and 3 bases, and the gene matches miss 8 bases of the junction. Its CDR3 holds 15 amino acids, cysteine through phenylalanine. The read is trimmed to its CDR3 DNA, 45 bases read in frame from base 1. Looking up the germline V gene yields CDR1 MDHEN and CDR2 SYDVKM. Beyond this particular receptor, the publication reports: A further reported finding was that TCR beta sequences accurately predicted the HLA-A and HLA-B alleles for most subjects in the first cohort. Most TCR sequences were observed very rarely across donors, whereas some public TCRs were present in many individuals. Some IMGT-functional V segments, including TRBV6-2 and TRBV6-3, could not be distinguished by the 87-base-pair reads and were therefore excluded. Only TCR beta chains were sequenced in this cohort, and the absence of alpha or paired-chain data limited detectable features. Most CMV-associated TCR beta chains appeared to be HLA-restricted in a later analysis, and the HLA associations seemed to be driven largely by CMV exposure. V-gene and J-gene trimming of TCR beta chains was associated with a missense DCLRE1C variant in a later genetic analysis, and the association was replicated in an independent cohort. According to a later analysis, TCR association rates differed among HLA loci, with DRB1 alleles showing the most associated TCRs and HLA-C alleles showing the fewest. Roughly uniform sequencing depth across donors was assumed in presence/absence analyses, although this assumption may not hold. Linkage disequilibrium might explain the correlated functional status among segregating V segments, but an unknown experimental factor could not be excluded. A later genetic analysis reported fewer N-insertions in productive TCRs among donors in an Asian-associated ancestry cluster than the approximately 670-donor mean. In a later analysis, HLA-associated TCR beta chains were found to be more clonally expanded and to have lower generation probabilities than equally common non-associated chains. The study listed 164 TCR beta chains as associated with cytomegalovirus. Immune exposure information for the cohort was limited to CMV serostatus. Because HLA typing was unavailable for some donors at each locus, only the typed subset was used in association tests. Specific HLA alleles were associated with 16,951 TCR beta sequences at a false discovery rate of 0.05 in a later analysis. Broadly in line with IMGT annotations, most TCR beta V segments showed up in productive rearrangements about 90% or about 30% of the time in an earlier analysis of about 500 of the donors. When HLA alleles, especially DR and DQ, strongly co-occurred, TCR associations were difficult to assign to individual alleles. Because counts were too low, roughly 17 rarely observed V segments, including chromosome 9 orphons, were left out of the earlier analysis of 500 to 650 of the donors. The authors suggested that the approach could potentially be extended to other disease states and immunological phenotypes. Three of the identified cytomegalovirus-associated TCR beta chains were confirmed in vitro to be specific for cytomegalovirus antigens. A cluster of highly shared sequence variants was judged likely to be a technical artifact of the sequencing pipeline. Several of the top co-occurrence clusters appeared to be linked to parvovirus B19, influenza, CMV and Epstein-Barr virus, according to a later analysis. In both the original and validation cohorts, the classifier was reported to diagnose cytomegalovirus status with high specificity and sensitivity.

Concerning this clone: It has no known antigen specificity. No base qualities exist here, and no much larger clone lies one base off it.

The sample consisted of PBMCs. The V gene is TRBV28 and the J gene is TRBJ2-7; 7 bases in the middle match TRBD2. This receptor was identified in a girl aged 10 to 17 in good health and CMV-seronegative. The CDR3 region reads CASSFQRGLGYEQYF. Here is the DNA: TGTGCCAGCAGTTTTCAGCGGGGTTTAGGCTACGAGCAGTACTTC.